This T cell receptor beta chain was documented in a study of cytomegalovirus exposure and HLA in healthy donors. Study outcomes and limitations: An analysis done earlier found most TCR beta V segments productive about 87% or about 30% of the time. In a later analysis, across HLA loci, associated TCR counts were highest for DRB1, lowest for HLA-C.

Trimming removed 5 bases from V and 5 bases from J, with 15 bases in between. There are 14 residues in the CDR3. CDR1 is LNHDA, CDR2 SQIVND, per germline (reference sequence). 60 Vbeta and 13 Jbeta primers were used in PCR. Clones were sequenced by immunoSEQ multiplex PCR, and TCRdb holds only the in-frame ones, with some missing. The sample has approximately 50,000 clones. About this clone: Its matching antigen is unknown.

The chain recombines TRBV19 with TRBJ1-2; D gene ambiguous. The sample consisted of PBMCs. The sequence was collected from a young man in good health and CMV-seropositive. CDR3 DNA: TGTGCCAGTAGTCCCTCAGCGAGGCATTATGGCTACACCTTC. Its translation is CASSPSARHYGYTF. Full variable domain (missing parts from reference TRBV19 and TRBJ1-2): DGGITQSPKYLFRKEGQNVTLSCEQNLNHDAMYWYRQDPGQGLRLIYYSQIVNDFQKGDIAEGYSVSREKKESFPLTVTSAQKNPTAFYLCASSPSARHYGYTFGSGTRLTVV.